One TCR beta chain is described in this entry. V lost 0 bases to trimming and J lost 6 bases, with 7 bases between them. The CDR3 extends over 13 amino acids. CDR1 is SGHRS and CDR2 is YFSETQ in the germline V gene. This sample is drawn from a study of shared clonotypes between healthy human individuals. Only in-frame clones appear in the TCRdb table, and some are missing; sequencing was by immunoSEQ multiplex PCR. The data hold roughly 1,500,000 clones, with 95% to 99% observed a single time. The sequencing input was naive CD4+ T cells sorted from blood. Subset reported: CD45RA+ positively selected. The rearrangement links TRBV5-1 to TRBJ1-5; D remains unclear. The receptor was derived from a young man in good health. The CDR3 here is CASSLGEGQPQHF. CDR3 bases: TGCGCCAGCAGCTTGGGGGAGGGTCAGCCCCAGCATTTT.